Below are 9 T cell receptor beta chains sequenced from a single sample in a study of vaccination and CD4 T cells after COVID-19. Cultured CD4+ T cell DNA underwent sequencing with the Oncomine TCR Beta short-read assay. TCRdb re-called the PCR reads with MiXCR, one entry per CDR3 protein. Of about 4,000 distinct CDR3 sequences listed, roughly two fifths are singletons. These receptors' antigens are unknown. Treatment given: roughly 10-day PBMC culture with coronavirus spike peptide pools or control peptides (ViraFEST assay). The sequenced sample was CD4+ T cells from blood, cultured in vitro. Source of these receptors: a human donor who had recovered from COVID-19.

This clonotype was picked up a small number of times. This sequence joins TRBV20-1 and TRBJ2-5; tentative D call: TRBD1 (6 bases). V was cut by 4 bases and J by 5 bases, with 17 bases left in between. The CDR3 sequence is 14 residues long. The V gene's germline CDR1 is DFQATT and CDR2 SNEGSKA (reference sequence). The DNA of the CDR3 is TGCAGTGCTACCAGGGACACCTCGTGGGAGACCCAGTACTTC. This gives the protein CSATRDTSWETQYF.

This chain uses TRBV4-1 with TRBJ1-4; TRBD1 is a possible D gene (6 bases). The CDR3 spans 14 residues. Trimming took off 6 bases at V and 10 bases at J, with 18 bases between the two ends. Germline V gene data show CDR1 as MGHRA and CDR2 as YSYEKL. CDR3 nucleotide sequence: TGCGCCAGCAGTCTGAGCCAGGCAGGGGTAAAACTGTTTTTT. Translated, it gives CASSLSQAGVKLFF.

V is TRBV5-1 and J is TRBJ2-5; D gene ambiguous. V lost 3 bases to trimming and J lost 0 bases, with 3 bases between them. This CDR3 comprises 12 residues. The germline CDR1 and CDR2 sequences are SGHRS and YFSETQ. CDR3 coding DNA: TGCGCCAGCAGCTGGGACCAAGAGACCCAGTACTTC. It encodes CASSWDQETQYF.

This clonotype is judged large. The J gene is TRBJ2-5, the V gene TRBV19; 10 nucleotides agree with TRBD2. J lost 5 bases, V lost 4 bases, and 4 bases had no gene match. The CDR3 loop spans 14 amino acids. CDR1 and CDR2 (germline): LNHDA, SQIVND (reference sequence). The CDR3 is CASSTSSGSETQYF. For the CDR3, the DNA is TGTGCCAGTAGTACTTCTAGCGGGAGTGAGACCCAGTACTTC.

The gene calls are TRBV7-2 and TRBJ1-1; TRBD1 matches 11 bases. The CDR3 extends over 17 amino acids. Germline-derived CDR1 and CDR2 are SGHTA and FQGNSA. Trimming at V came to 1 base and at J to 3 bases, leaving 7 bases not matched to a gene. This CDR3 reads CASSLEGTGGWDTEAFF. CDR3 bases: TGTGCCAGCAGCTTAGAAGGGACAGGGGGGTGGGACACTGAAGCTTTCTTT.

This chain connects TRBV19 to TRBJ2-1; TRBD2 aligns across 7 bases. The germline gives CDR1 LNHDA, CDR2 SQIVND (reference sequence). The V gene end was trimmed by 10 bases and the J gene end by 2 bases; junction bases not matched to a gene: 8. CDR3 length: 14 residues. The CDR3 sequence: CATAPGTTYNEQFF. The CDR3 DNA follows: TGTGCCACCGCACCCGGGACTACCTACAATGAGCAGTTCTTC.

This clonotype counts as medium-sized. V gene TRBV6-5 combines with J gene TRBJ2-1, with D perhaps TRBD1 or TRBD2 (6 bases each). This CDR3 contains 17 residues. Germline CDR1 reads MNHEY; CDR2 reads SVGAGI. V lost 0 bases and J lost 4, with 16 bases in between. Here the CDR3 reads CASSYSIMGGPYNEQFF. The CDR3 coding sequence is TGTGCCAGCAGTTACTCGATTATGGGGGGCCCGTACAATGAGCAGTTCTTC.

This clonotype occurred a few times. The chain carries TRBV4-3 and TRBJ2-3, with D unclear. V was cut by 6 bases and J by 1 base, with 8 bases left in between. The CDR3 covers 13 residues. The germline V gene encodes CDR1 LGHNA and CDR2 YSLEER. The CDR3 bases are TGCGCCAGCAGACCACGGGGCACAGATACGCAGTATTTT. The encoded protein is CASRPRGTDTQYF.

This chain links TRBV19 with TRBJ2-7; D is perhaps TRBD1 (6 bases). The V gene's germline CDR1 is LNHDA and CDR2 SQIVND (reference sequence). The V end was cut by 5 bases, the J end by 2 bases, with 13 bases between. The CDR3 is 14 residues long. This chain's CDR3 is CASSAPGHTYEQYF. The CDR3, as DNA: TGTGCCAGTAGTGCGCCGGGACATACCTACGAGCAGTACTTC.